Listed below are T cell receptor beta chains from one sample, sequenced in a study of regulatory T cells in long-lasting Graves disease. MiXCR, applied by TCRdb to the multiplex PCR reads, yields one record per CDR3 protein. The sample has hundreds of thousands of distinct CDR3 sequences, about a sixth seen once. The sequenced sample was peripheral blood mononuclear cells (PBMCs), obtained at new diagnosis, from a patient treated with antithyroid drugs. These receptors originate from a female donor with Graves disease. The CDR3 runs from the conserved cysteine through the conserved F or W. The D gene is left open where the match is weak. Only part of the rows carry a size: once, few, many, or a class if the clone is expanded.

D: TRBD2
V: TRBV20-1
size: many
J: TRBJ2-7
CDR3: CSATTSGRDEQYF
DNA: TGCAGTGCTACCACTAGCGGGAGGGACGAGCAGTACTTC

D: TRBD1
V: TRBV28
size: many
J: TRBJ2-1
CDR3: CASSFRHTSDRVSYNEQFF
DNA: TGTGCCAGCAGTTTCCGACATACCTCGGACAGGGTCTCCTACAATGAGCAGTTCTTC

D: -
V: TRBV11-2
size: many
J: TRBJ2-7
CDR3: CASSLGRGVADHYEQYF
DNA: TGTGCCAGCAGCTTAGGTAGAGGTGTAGCGGATCATTACGAGCAGTACTTC

D: -
V: TRBV7-9
size: few
J: TRBJ1-5
CDR3: CASSLGGWQGPQPQHF
DNA: TGTGCCAGCAGCTTAGGGGGTTGGCAGGGGCCTCAGCCCCAGCATTTT

D: TRBD1
V: TRBV4-2
size: -
J: TRBJ2-5
CDR3: CVSSQEQDRVMETQYF
DNA: TGTGTCAGCAGCCAAGAGCAGGACAGGGTGATGGAGACCCAGTACTTC

D: -
V: TRBV7-2
size: many
J: TRBJ1-2
CDR3: CASSLVRGGNYGYTF
DNA: TGTGCCAGCAGCTTAGTACGGGGTGGTAACTATGGCTACACCTTC

D: -
V: TRBV5-1
size: many
J: TRBJ2-1
CDR3: CASSLEGPLSYNEQFF
DNA: TGCGCCAGCAGCTTGGAGGGACCGCTCTCCTACAATGAGCAGTTCTTC

D: TRBD2
V: TRBV5-1
size: many
J: TRBJ2-1
CDR3: CASRTSGSVDNEQFF
DNA: TGCGCCAGCAGAACTAGCGGGAGCGTAGACAATGAGCAGTTCTTC

D: TRBD1
V: TRBV6-1
size: few
J: TRBJ2-3
CDR3: CASSKDREDTQYF
DNA: TGTGCCTCCTCCAAAGACAGGGAGGATACGCAGTATTTT

D: TRBD2
V: TRBV2
size: many
J: TRBJ2-2
CDR3: CASNKGLAGVLNTGELFF
DNA: TGTGCCAGCAATAAGGGACTAGCGGGAGTGTTGAACACCGGGGAGCTGTTTTTT

D: -
V: TRBV7-2
size: many
J: TRBJ2-3
CDR3: CASSFGWTPSGTDTQYF
DNA: TGTGCCAGCAGCTTCGGATGGACTCCTTCCGGGACAGATACGCAGTATTTT

D: -
V: TRBV27
size: many
J: TRBJ2-2
CDR3: CASSLTSGQGRTGELFF
DNA: -

D: -
V: TRBV19
size: few
J: TRBJ2-7
CDR3: CASSPTNRIKELYEQYF
DNA: TGTGCCAGTAGTCCTACTAACAGGATAAAGGAGCTCTACGAGCAGTACTTC

D: TRBD2
V: TRBV29-1
size: -
J: TRBJ2-7
CDR3: CSVLAGAYYEQYF
DNA: TGCAGCGTCCTAGCGGGGGCCTACTACGAGCAGTACTTC

D: TRBD1
V: TRBV28
size: many
J: TRBJ1-1
CDR3: CASRPDRSRTEAFF
DNA: TGTGCCAGCAGACCGGACAGGAGTCGCACTGAAGCTTTCTTT

D: TRBD2
V: TRBV5-6
size: many
J: TRBJ2-3
CDR3: CASSLVLAGLPMDTQYF
DNA: TGTGCCAGCAGCTTGGTACTAGCGGGACTCCCCATGGATACGCAGTATTTT

D: -
V: TRBV13
size: many
J: TRBJ2-3
CDR3: CASSPLPEPKLTDTQYF
DNA: TGTGCCAGCAGCCCCCTCCCGGAGCCGAAACTCACAGATACGCAGTATTTT

D: -
V: TRBV29-1
size: many
J: TRBJ2-1
CDR3: CSVEDIRGPEDEQFF
DNA: TGCAGCGTTGAAGATATTCGGGGCCCCGAGGATGAGCAGTTCTTC

D: -
V: TRBV27
size: many
J: TRBJ1-1
CDR3: CASSLAPPQGFTEAFF
DNA: TGTGCCAGCAGTTTAGCCCCACCACAGGGTTTCACTGAAGCTTTCTTT

D: -
V: TRBV28
size: -
J: TRBJ2-1
CDR3: CASDGRNEQFF
DNA: TGTGCCAGCGACGGTCGGAATGAGCAGTTCTTC

D: -
V: TRBV29-1
size: many
J: TRBJ2-1
CDR3: CSVEVLANEQFF
DNA: TGCAGCGTTGAAGTATTAGCCAATGAGCAGTTCTTC

D: TRBD1
V: TRBV9
size: once
J: TRBJ2-1
CDR3: CASSPRNLGQGVSSSYNEQVF
DNA: TGTGCCAGCAGCCCGAGAAATTTGGGACAGGGGGTGTCCAGCTCCTACAATGAGCAGGTCTTC

D: TRBD2
V: TRBV30
size: many
J: TRBJ2-1
CDR3: CAWRPLASGSLNEQFF
DNA: TGTGCCTGGAGACCCCTGGCTAGCGGGAGTCTCAATGAGCAGTTCTTC

D: TRBD1
V: TRBV27
size: many
J: TRBJ1-5
CDR3: CASRQGQGGNQPQHF
DNA: TGTGCCAGCAGGCAAGGACAGGGTGGCAATCAGCCCCAGCATTTT

D: -
V: TRBV30
size: many
J: TRBJ1-5
CDR3: CAWSVRGARETGNQPQHF
DNA: TGTGCCTGGAGTGTACGGGGGGCGCGGGAAACGGGCAATCAGCCCCAGCATTTT

D: TRBD2
V: TRBV28
size: -
J: TRBJ2-1
CDR3: CASSLLQTSGRDNEQFF
DNA: TGTGCCAGCAGTTTACTTCAGACTAGCGGGAGGGACAATGAGCAGTTCTTC

D: TRBD2
V: TRBV6-1
size: many
J: TRBJ2-7
CDR3: CASSRTSGNEQYF
DNA: TGTGCCAGCAGCCGCACTAGCGGGAACGAGCAGTACTTC

D: -
V: TRBV28
size: many
J: TRBJ1-1
CDR3: CASSLGYREGEAFF
DNA: TGTGCCAGCAGTTTAGGCTACAGGGAAGGGGAAGCTTTCTTT

D: TRBD2
V: TRBV12-3/TRBV12-4
size: many
J: TRBJ2-1
CDR3: CASSLVTSGTYNEQFF
DNA: TGTGCCAGCAGTTTAGTGACTAGCGGGACCTACAATGAGCAGTTCTTC

D: TRBD2
V: TRBV7-8
size: many
J: TRBJ2-7
CDR3: CASSLAILAGVTYEQYF
DNA: TGTGCCAGCAGCTTAGCCATACTAGCGGGAGTAACCTACGAGCAGTACTTC

D: TRBD1
V: TRBV11-1
size: many
J: TRBJ2-2
CDR3: CASSLATDRDGELFF
DNA: TGCGCCAGCAGCTTGGCCACCGACAGGGACGGGGAGCTGTTTTTT

D: -
V: TRBV20-1
size: few
J: TRBJ2-3
CDR3: CSAPMRDITDTQYF
DNA: TGCAGTGCCCCAATGAGAGATATCACAGATACGCAGTATTTT

D: -
V: TRBV5-1
size: many
J: TRBJ2-7
CDR3: CASSQGGQSYEQYF
DNA: TGCGCCAGCAGTCAGGGAGGACAGTCCTACGAGCAGTACTTC

D: -
V: TRBV12-3/TRBV12-4
size: many
J: TRBJ2-3
CDR3: CASSHGPAGTDTQYF
DNA: TGTGCCAGCAGTCACGGACCGGCGGGCACAGATACGCAGTATTTT

D: -
V: TRBV5-1
size: few
J: TRBJ2-3
CDR3: CASSWGGGGEGTDTQYF
DNA: TGCGCCAGCAGCTGGGGTGGCGGGGGCGAGGGCACAGATACGCAGTATTTT

D: TRBD2
V: TRBV24-1
size: -
J: TRBJ2-1
CDR3: CATSDFGLAGGHEQFF
DNA: TGTGCCACCAGTGATTTCGGACTAGCGGGAGGACATGAGCAGTTCTTC

D: TRBD1
V: TRBV20-1
size: few
J: TRBJ1-1
CDR3: CSARGPGQEGLEAFF
DNA: TGCAGTGCTAGAGGGCCGGGACAGGAGGGACTGGAGGCTTTCTTT

D: -
V: TRBV28
size: many
J: TRBJ2-3
CDR3: CASSRFFAGTDTDTQYF
DNA: TGTGCCAGCAGTCGTTTTTTCGCGGGGACAGACACAGATACGCAGTATTTT

D: -
V: TRBV28
size: -
J: TRBJ1-2
CDR3: CASSPRSYGYTF
DNA: TGTGCCAGCAGCCCTAGATCCTATGGCTACACCTTC

D: TRBD1
V: TRBV6-2/TRBV6-3
size: many
J: TRBJ2-2
CDR3: CASSRTGGAPGELFF
DNA: TGTGCCAGCAGCAGGACAGGGGGCGCCCCCGGGGAGCTGTTTTTT

D: -
V: TRBV5-5
size: -
J: TRBJ1-1
CDR3: CASSHGTSGAFF
DNA: TGTGCCAGCAGCCATGGGACCTCCGGAGCTTTCTTT

D: TRBD1
V: TRBV19
size: many
J: TRBJ1-3
CDR3: CASNRGPNGNTIYF
DNA: TGTGCCAGTAACAGGGGGCCAAATGGAAACACCATATATTTT

D: TRBD1
V: TRBV24-1
size: -
J: TRBJ2-3
CDR3: CATSEETGLTGSTDTQYF
DNA: TGTGCCACCAGTGAGGAGACAGGGCTTACTGGCAGCACAGATACGCAGTATTTT

D: -
V: TRBV6-1
size: -
J: TRBJ1-2
CDR3: CASSESDSGGYTF
DNA: TGTGCCAGCAGTGAATCCGACTCGGGGGGCTACACCTTC

D: -
V: TRBV12-3/TRBV12-4
size: many
J: TRBJ2-7
CDR3: CASSFFSYEQYF
DNA: TGTGCCAGCAGCTTCTTTTCCTACGAGCAGTACTTC

D: -
V: TRBV15
size: many
J: TRBJ2-5
CDR3: CATSRDRGQGIQTQYF
DNA: TGTGCCACCAGCAGAGATCGAGGGCAGGGGATTCAGACCCAGTACTTC

D: -
V: TRBV2
size: many
J: TRBJ2-3
CDR3: CASSAMGHGSGTDTQYF
DNA: TGTGCCAGCAGTGCGATGGGGCATGGTAGCGGCACAGATACGCAGTATTTT

D: TRBD1
V: TRBV11-2
size: many
J: TRBJ2-7
CDR3: CASSSVTGSYEQYF
DNA: TGTGCCAGCAGCTCCGTGACAGGGTCCTACGAGCAGTACTTC

D: -
V: TRBV28
size: few
J: TRBJ1-5
CDR3: CASSYQGNNQPQHF
DNA: TGTGCCAGCAGTTATCAGGGGAACAATCAGCCCCAGCATTTT

D: -
V: TRBV10-3
size: -
J: TRBJ2-3
CDR3: CAISDLLKNSGTDTQYF
DNA: TGTGCCATCAGTGATTTATTGAAGAACTCAGGGACAGATACGCAGTATTTT

D: TRBD1
V: TRBV10-1
size: -
J: TRBJ1-1
CDR3: CASSRQTGELNTEAFF
DNA: TGCGCCAGCAGCAGACAGACAGGGGAGTTGAACACTGAAGCTTTCTTT

D: -
V: TRBV2
size: many
J: TRBJ1-1
CDR3: CASSYRVLTEAFF
DNA: TGTGCCAGCAGCTACAGGGTTTTGACTGAAGCTTTCTTT

D: -
V: TRBV6-2/TRBV6-3
size: -
J: TRBJ1-1
CDR3: CAGSYLGRGRTEAFF
DNA: TGTGCCGGCAGTTACCTCGGACGGGGGAGGACTGAAGCTTTCTTT